The present entry profiles one T cell receptor (beta chain) with its context. Its specificity is not known. Sample time point: baseline, week 1 (first vaccination visit). Treatment in this sample: pre-vaccination baseline after standard-of-care therapy. The germline V gene has CDR1 SGHTA and CDR2 FQGNSA. There are 15 residues in the CDR3. V was pared by 5 bases and J by 2 bases, with 14 bases between. The data derive from a study of a mutant IDH1 vaccine in newly diagnosed glioma. In the study overall: Treated individuals were around 60% male and roughly 40% female, averaging roughly 38 years of age.

Only in-frame clones appear in the TCRdb table, and some are missing; sequencing was by immunoSEQ multiplex PCR. This sample has about 92,000 clones, with just under 80% found just once. Study outcomes and limitations: Patients showed vaccine-induced immune responses at a rate of around 94%. Pseudoprogression looked unconnected to shifts in top peripheral T cell clonotypes.

The sequences come from PBMCs, collected from a glioma patient treated with radiotherapy, temozolomide or both. The chain has TRBV7-2 and TRBJ2-3; D is unresolved. This receptor was identified in a man between 35 and 55 years old with glioma. CDR3 DNA sequence: TGTGCCAGCAGCCCAACCCTTTCCCCCACAGATACGCAGTATTTT. Translation gives CASSPTLSPTDTQYF.